Below are 23 T cell receptor beta chains sequenced from a single sample in a study of blood T cell repertoires in COVID-19. Using immunoSEQ multiplex PCR, the repertoire was profiled, and TCRdb retains in-frame clones only, with some absent. Counted here are 200,000 or so clones, just under 85% occurring once; the ten biggest clones make up approximately 5%. Material for sequencing was peripheral blood. The receptors come from a woman in her 70s with active or convalescent COVID-19.

V and J are TRBV4-1 and TRBJ1-2, with 9 bases identical to TRBD1. The CDR3 has 18 residues. CDR1 is MGHRA and CDR2 is YSYEKL in the germline V gene. V dropped 0 bases and J dropped 1; count of bases not matched to a gene: 9. The CDR3 coding sequence is TGCGCCAGCAGCCAAGAGAACAGGGGGCCCACTCGTAACTATGGCTACACCTTC. Translating it yields CASSQENRGPTRNYGYTF.

This chain connects TRBV23-1 to TRBJ2-1; 9 bases match TRBD1. TRBV23-1 is labeled an ORF, and its function is uncertain. Trimming took 4 bases from V and 5 from J; bases not matched to a gene: 9. CDR3 size: 16 residues. The CDR3 region is CASSLPRDRDHNEQFF. The DNA for the CDR3 is TGCGCCAGCAGTCTGCCCCGGGACAGGGACCACAATGAGCAGTTCTTC.

The chain couples TRBV27 to TRBJ1-1, with 9 bases that match TRBD1. V was pared by 5 bases and J by 11 bases, with 6 bases of the junction left unmatched. The germline gives CDR1 MNHEY, CDR2 SMNVEV (reference sequence). The CDR3 extends over 12 amino acids. This chain's CDR3 is CASSPRTGAAFF. The CDR3 DNA sequence: TGTGCCAGCAGTCCGCGGACAGGGGCGGCTTTCTTT.

The V gene is TRBV7-9, the J gene TRBJ2-1, with 15 positions matching TRBD2. This CDR3 contains 17 residues. Germline trimming cut 4 bases from V and 10 bases from J; bases unmatched to any gene: 11. Per germline, CDR1 SEHNR and CDR2 FQNEAQ (reference sequence). CDR3 region: CASSSQGLAGGGREQFF. The CDR3 nucleotides are TGTGCCAGCAGCTCCCAAGGACTAGCGGGAGGGGGTAGGGAGCAGTTCTTC.

This chain links TRBV23-1 with TRBJ1-6; no reliable D call. TRBV23-1 is classed as an ORF, of uncertain function. CDR3 size: 14 residues. Trimming removed 7 bases at V and 7 bases at J, with 14 bases between. CDR3 region: CASKCGRPNSPLHF. The CDR3 nucleotides are TGCGCCAGCAAATGCGGGAGACCAAATTCACCCCTCCACTTT.

V gene TRBV7-9 combines with J gene TRBJ2-3; 9 nucleotides line up with TRBD1. The trim removed 5 bases at V and 0 bases at J, leaving 9 bases unmatched. The CDR3 covers 17 residues. CDR1 and CDR2 from the germline V gene are SEHNR and FQNEAQ (reference sequence). DNA of the CDR3: TGTGCCAGCAGCATTACAGGGGGCCCCCTTAGCACAGATACGCAGTATTTT. This codes for CASSITGGPLSTDTQYF.

V usage is TRBV2 and J usage is TRBJ1-5; possibly TRBD1 for D (5 bases). This CDR3 is 17 amino acids long. Germline CDR1 reads SNHLY; CDR2 reads FYNNEI. V lost 5 bases, J lost 0 bases, and 17 bases lay in between. The DNA for the CDR3 is TGTGCCAGCAGTTATAGCCCCCGGACATATAGCAATCAGCCCCAGCATTTT. Residues: CASSYSPRTYSNQPQHF.

The V gene is TRBV28, the J gene TRBJ1-2; TRBD1 aligns across 11 bases. V shed 6 bases and J 5 bases; nucleotides not matched to a gene: 8. The V gene's germline CDR1 is MDHEN and CDR2 SYDVKM. The CDR3 spans 15 residues. The CDR3 nucleotides are TGTGCCAGCAGCCGAGGGACAGGGGGAGGATATGGCTACACCTTC. Its protein is CASSRGTGGGYGYTF.

V gene TRBV28 combines with J gene TRBJ2-3; weak D call: TRBD1 (5 bases). The V gene's germline CDR1 is MDHEN and CDR2 SYDVKM. V was clipped by 4 bases and J by 4 bases, with 9 bases between them. This CDR3 contains 13 residues. The CDR3 nucleotides are TGTGCCAGCAGTTCCCAGGGATCAGATACGCAGTATTTT. This sequence encodes CASSSQGSDTQYF.

The chain's CDR3 is CASSLSRPGANSPLHF. For the CDR3, the DNA is TGCGCCAGCAGCTTGTCCCGGCCAGGGGCGAATTCACCCCTCCACTTT. The rearrangement links TRBV4-1 to TRBJ1-6; TRBD1 might be the D (6 bases). This CDR3 is 16 amino acids long. V lost 5 bases and J lost 7, with 18 bases in between. Germline CDR1 is MGHRA and CDR2 is YSYEKL.

Of note for this clone: Other DNA sequences in this sample translate to the same CDR3. The chain links TRBV9 to TRBJ2-5; 7 bases map to TRBD2. Germline assignment: CDR1 SGDLS and CDR2 YYNGEE. V was pared by 0 bases and J by 5 bases, with 1 base of the junction left unmatched. The CDR3 consists of 13 residues. CDR3 protein: CASSVDGGETQYF. The CDR3 bases are TGTGCCAGCAGCGTAGACGGGGGGGAGACCCAGTACTTC.

The rearrangement joins TRBV11-2 to TRBJ1-6, with D possibly being TRBD1 (5 bases). The CDR3 extends over 14 amino acids. Germline V gene sequence: CDR1 SGHAT, CDR2 FQNNGV. Trimming removed 4 bases from V and 8 bases from J, with 12 bases in between. CDR3 sequence: CASSSKTEYSPLHF. CDR3 in DNA: TGTGCCAGCAGCTCCAAGACAGAGTATTCACCCCTCCACTTT. The full variable domain, in which reference TRBV11-2 and TRBJ1-6 provide the parts outside the CDR3, is EAGVAQSPRYKIIEKRQSVAFWCNPISGHATLYWYQQILGQGPKLLIQFQNNGVVDDSQLPKDRFSAERLKGVDSTLKIQPAKLEDSAVYLCASSSKTEYSPLHFGNGTRLTVT.

The chain recombines TRBV5-1 with TRBJ2-3; 8 bases fit TRBD1. Germline loops: CDR1 SGHRS, CDR2 YFSETQ. CDR3 size: 15 residues. V was pared by 2 bases and J by 0 bases, with 2 bases of the junction left unmatched. Here the CDR3 reads CASSFQGASTDTQYF. The CDR3 DNA reads TGCGCCAGCAGCTTCCAGGGGGCTAGCACAGATACGCAGTATTTT. The variable domain in full, completed from reference TRBV5-1 and TRBJ2-3, reads KAGVTQTPRYLIKTRGQQVTLSCSPISGHRSVSWYQQTPGQGLQFLFEYFSETQRNKGNFPGRFSGRQFSNSRSEMNVSTLELGDSALYLCASSFQGASTDTQYFGPGTRLTVL.

This chain joins TRBV6-2 or TRBV6-3 and TRBJ2-6; tentative D call: TRBD2 (6 bases). Germline V gene lookup returns CDR1 MNHEY and CDR2 SVGEGT. CDR3 length: 16 amino acids. V was cut by 5 bases and J by 1 base, with 12 bases left in between. CDR3 residues: CASSPWDFSGANVLTF. DNA of the CDR3: TGTGCCAGCAGTCCCTGGGACTTTTCTGGGGCCAACGTCCTGACTTTC.

V and J are TRBV7-9 and TRBJ2-4; 7 bases agree with TRBD1. In germline, CDR1 is SEHNR, CDR2 FQNEAQ (reference sequence). This CDR3 is built from 17 residues. V shed 4 bases, J shed 2 bases, and the junction held 11 bases outside the gene matches. CDR3 amino acids: CASSYHRGDLSKNIQYF. The CDR3, as DNA: TGTGCCAGCAGCTATCACAGGGGAGACCTATCCAAAAACATTCAGTACTTC.

The chain carries TRBV27 and TRBJ1-5; a possible D gene is TRBD1 (5 bases). This CDR3 spans 14 amino acids. V was pared by 10 bases and J by 3 bases, with 16 bases between. Germline values: CDR1 MNHEY, CDR2 SMNVEV (reference sequence). As DNA, the CDR3 is TGTGCCACGGCGGCAGGGTTCAACAATCAGCCCCAGCATTTT. It codes for CATAAGFNNQPQHF.

This clone has a single count. The chain is built from TRBV7-6 and TRBJ1-2, with 10 bases identical to TRBD1. The CDR3 sequence is 18 residues long. Germline V gene sequence: CDR1 SGHVS, CDR2 FNYEAQ. After removal of 1 base from V and 4 bases from J, the junction contained 12 bases not matched to a gene. CDR3 in amino acids: CASSLDDFGTGDAYGYTF. The CDR3 DNA is TGTGCCAGCAGCTTAGATGATTTCGGGACAGGGGACGCCTATGGCTACACCTTC.

The chain employs TRBV7-9 and TRBJ1-6; D is perhaps TRBD1 (5 bases). The CDR3 covers 19 residues. Trimming cost V 3 bases and J 10 bases, with 28 bases left between them. Germline values: CDR1 SEHNR, CDR2 FQNEAQ (reference sequence). For the CDR3, the DNA is TGTGCCAGCAGCTTTCGACATCAGGGAATCTCCACGTCCGTCTCACCCCTCCACTTT. Amino acids: CASSFRHQGISTSVSPLHF.

The V gene is TRBV4-2, the J gene TRBJ2-3; a weak D match, TRBD2 (6 bases). The CDR3 has 16 amino acids. V was trimmed by 0 bases and J by 5 bases, leaving 15 bases between them. Germline V gene data show CDR1 as LGHNA and CDR2 as YNFKEQ. The CDR3 nucleotides read TGTGCCAGCAGCCAAGATAATAGGGACTCCGGAGATACGCAGTATTTT. Its protein product is CASSQDNRDSGDTQYF.

V is TRBV5-6 and J is TRBJ1-1; 7 positions agree with TRBD1. Trimming removed 2 bases from V and 2 bases from J; junction bases left unmatched: 3. Germline CDR1 is SGHDT and CDR2 is YYEEEE. The length of the CDR3 is 14 residues. The CDR3 reads CASSFYRGNTEAFF. The CDR3 region has the DNA TGTGCCAGCAGCTTTTACAGGGGAAACACTGAAGCTTTCTTT.

The rearrangement uses TRBV5-1 and TRBJ2-3; D perhaps matches TRBD2 (6 bases). Germline CDR1 SGHRS, CDR2 YFSETQ. V lost 4 bases, J lost 5 bases, and 20 bases lay in between. This CDR3 spans 16 amino acids. This chain's CDR3 is CASSLQGGARGDTQYF. In nucleotides, the CDR3 is TGCGCCAGCAGCCTCCAAGGAGGGGCCCGGGGAGATACGCAGTATTTT.

This clone was recorded only once. This chain links TRBV5-1 with TRBJ1-1; a weak D match, TRBD1 (5 bases). Deletions cut 4 bases from V and 1 base from J, with 11 bases between. In germline, CDR1 is SGHRS, CDR2 YFSETQ. This CDR3 region has 14 residues. CDR3 sequence: CASSRPGKNTEAFF. In DNA, the CDR3 is TGCGCCAGCAGCCGACCAGGGAAGAACACTGAAGCTTTCTTT.

The chain carries TRBV2 and TRBJ2-4; no clear D gene. The CDR3 sequence is 14 residues long. Germline CDR1 and CDR2: SNHLY and FYNNEI. V lost 8 bases and J lost 0, with 11 bases in between. Here the CDR3 reads CASAKTQAKNIQYF. DNA of the CDR3: TGTGCCAGCGCAAAGACTCAAGCCAAAAACATTCAGTACTTC. Combining the CDR3 with reference TRBV2 and TRBJ2-4 gives the whole variable domain EPEVTQTPSHQVTQMGQEVILRCVPISNHLYFYWYRQILGQKVEFLVSFYNNEISEKSEIFDDQFSVERPDGSNFTLKIRSTKLEDSAMYFCASAKTQAKNIQYFGAGTRLSVL.